Reported below is one T cell receptor beta chain. The clone's antigen remains unknown. No base qualities exist here, and no much larger clone lies one base off it. These data belong to a study of siplizumab effects on memory and regulatory T cells (dated by TCRdb to the late 2010s). Some background on the complete study: The effect of the anti-CD2 antibody siplizumab on alloreactive T-cell subsets was examined in allogeneic mixed lymphocyte reactions constructed from human PBMCs. Study-wide findings and limitations: Among mappable alloreactive CD4+ clones, the Treg-derived fraction averaged approximately 63% with siplizumab versus 25% to 30% in control reactions. Unstimulated naive T cells appeared to be more diverse than memory T cells, and naive cells seemed to make a substantial contribution to the alloresponse. The suppressive function of proliferating Tregs from siplizumab cultures was not functionally confirmed. Because sequences at frequencies below about 10^-5 were poorly captured, only a minor fraction of alloreactive clones could be mapped back to unstimulated subsets. Roughly 75-95% of proliferating CD4+ or CD8+ clones could not be assigned a naive or memory phenotype. The cumulative frequency of alloreactive sequences that could be traced back to unstimulated CD4+ memory T cells was significantly reduced by siplizumab.

Sorted unstimulated T cells, along with proliferating T cells recovered from mixed lymphocyte reactions, underwent TCRbeta CDR3 sequencing. Fresh whole blood from some eleven HLA-typed healthy donors was used to isolate PBMCs. Unstimulated CD4+ regulatory T cells were FACS-sorted to map the origin of alloreactive clones. Library creation used the immunoSEQ multiplex PCR assay. Around 92,000 TCR templates per sample were assayed by the deep sequencing platform. Genomic DNA extracted from sorted T cells was used for TCRbeta CDR3 sequencing. Processing in the source paper ran as follows. The R programming language was used for the clonal analysis of the TCRbeta CDR3 data. Unstimulated samples were compared with post-reaction CFSE-low samples to define alloreactive CD4+ and CD8+ clones. Regulatory or non-regulatory origin of alloreactive CD4+ clones was assigned by matching sequences to the sorted unstimulated Treg and non-Treg repertoires. Here the immuneACCESS table is served through TCRdb, limited to in-frame sequences with V and J called. Missing clones are a known gap in these copies; in checked studies unresolved V genes cover under half, and the rest lacks a known reason. The DNA gave D and trimming, while V, J and clone size come from that table. The sample data list more than 85,000 clones, and roughly 92% of these were observed just once. The ten largest clones capture approximately 0.66% of the sample.

The specimen sequenced was Tregs sorted from blood. The receptor's source is a human donor in good health.

The DNA sequence is as follows: TGTGCCAGCGGGGGGCGCTACTACGAGCAGTACTTC. This gives the protein CASGGRYYEQYF. Recombination joined TRBV14 with TRBJ2-7; the D gene is tentatively TRBD1 or TRBD2, each matching 6 bases. The germline V gene encodes CDR1 SGHDN and CDR2 FVKESK. V sheds 8 bases and J sheds 3 bases, leaving 11 bases between their ends. Including the terminal cysteine and phenylalanine, the CDR3 comprises 12 residues. The entry retains the CDR3 DNA only, 36 bases that are in frame from base 1. Extended through the reference TRBV14 and TRBJ2-7 proteins, this CDR3 yields the full variable domain: EAGVTQFPSHSVIEKGQTVTLRCDPISGHDNLYWYRRVMGKEIKFLLHFVKESKQDESGMPNNRFLAERTGGTYSTLKVQPAELEDSGVYFCASGGRYYEQYFGPGTRLTVT.